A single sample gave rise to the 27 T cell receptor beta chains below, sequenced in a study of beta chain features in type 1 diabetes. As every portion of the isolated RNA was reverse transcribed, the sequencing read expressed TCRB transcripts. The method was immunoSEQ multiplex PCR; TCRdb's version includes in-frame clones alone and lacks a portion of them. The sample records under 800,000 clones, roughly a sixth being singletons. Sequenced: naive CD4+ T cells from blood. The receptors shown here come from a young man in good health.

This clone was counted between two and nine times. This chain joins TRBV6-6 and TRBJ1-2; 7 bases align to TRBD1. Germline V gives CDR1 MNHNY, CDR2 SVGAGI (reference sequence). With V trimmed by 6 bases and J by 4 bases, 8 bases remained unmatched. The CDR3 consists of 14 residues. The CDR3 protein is CASRSPGQFYGYTF. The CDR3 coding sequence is TGTGCCAGCAGATCTCCGGGACAGTTCTATGGCTACACCTTC.

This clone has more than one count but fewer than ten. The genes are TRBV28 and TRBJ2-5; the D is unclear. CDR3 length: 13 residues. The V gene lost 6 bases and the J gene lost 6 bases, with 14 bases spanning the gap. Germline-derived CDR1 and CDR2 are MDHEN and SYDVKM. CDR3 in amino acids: CASSTPSRKTQYF. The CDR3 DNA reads TGTGCCAGCAGCACCCCGTCGAGGAAGACCCAGTACTTC.

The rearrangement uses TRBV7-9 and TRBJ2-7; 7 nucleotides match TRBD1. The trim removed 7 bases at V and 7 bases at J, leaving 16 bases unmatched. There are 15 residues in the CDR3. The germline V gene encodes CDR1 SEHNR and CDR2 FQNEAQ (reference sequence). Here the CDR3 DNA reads TGTGCCAGCACCAAAACTCAGGGGGTAGCAGAAGAGCAGTACTTC. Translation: CASTKTQGVAEEQYF.

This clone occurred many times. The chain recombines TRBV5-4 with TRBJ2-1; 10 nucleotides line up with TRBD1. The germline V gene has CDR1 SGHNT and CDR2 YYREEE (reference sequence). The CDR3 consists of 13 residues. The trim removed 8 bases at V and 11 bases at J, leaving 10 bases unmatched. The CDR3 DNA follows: TGTGCCAGTACCAGGGACAGGGGACCCCAGCAGTTCTTC. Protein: CASTRDRGPQQFF.

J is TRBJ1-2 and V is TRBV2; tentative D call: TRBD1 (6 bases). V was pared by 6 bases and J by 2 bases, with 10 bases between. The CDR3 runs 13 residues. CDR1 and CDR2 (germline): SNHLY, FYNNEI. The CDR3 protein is CASRTTGNYGYTF. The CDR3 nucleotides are TGTGCCAGCAGGACTACAGGGAACTATGGCTACACCTTC.

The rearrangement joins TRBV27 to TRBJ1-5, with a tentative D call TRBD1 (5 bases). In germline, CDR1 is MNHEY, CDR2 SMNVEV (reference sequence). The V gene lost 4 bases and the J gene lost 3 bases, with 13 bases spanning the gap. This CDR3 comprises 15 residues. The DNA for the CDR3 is TGTGCCAGCAGTTGGGGGGGAGTGCACAATCAGCCCCAGCATTTT. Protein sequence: CASSWGGVHNQPQHF.

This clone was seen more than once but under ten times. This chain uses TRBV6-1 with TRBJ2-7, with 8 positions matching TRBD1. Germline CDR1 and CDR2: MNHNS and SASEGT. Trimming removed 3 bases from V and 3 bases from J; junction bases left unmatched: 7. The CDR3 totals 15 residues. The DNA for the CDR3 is TGTGCCAGCAGTGATCCCGGGACAGGAAGCTACGAGCAGTACTTC. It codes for CASSDPGTGSYEQYF.

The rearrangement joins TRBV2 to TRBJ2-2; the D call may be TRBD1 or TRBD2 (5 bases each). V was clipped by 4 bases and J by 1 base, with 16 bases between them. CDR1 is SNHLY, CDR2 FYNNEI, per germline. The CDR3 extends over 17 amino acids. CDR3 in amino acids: CASSARAGSRNTGELFF. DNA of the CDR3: TGTGCCAGCAGTGCGAGGGCAGGGAGCCGGAACACCGGGGAGCTGTTTTTT. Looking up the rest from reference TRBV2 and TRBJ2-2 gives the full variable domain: EPEVTQTPSHQVTQMGQEVILRCVPISNHLYFYWYRQILGQKVEFLVSFYNNEISEKSEIFDDQFSVERPDGSNFTLKIRSTKLEDSAMYFCASSARAGSRNTGELFFGEGSRLTVL.

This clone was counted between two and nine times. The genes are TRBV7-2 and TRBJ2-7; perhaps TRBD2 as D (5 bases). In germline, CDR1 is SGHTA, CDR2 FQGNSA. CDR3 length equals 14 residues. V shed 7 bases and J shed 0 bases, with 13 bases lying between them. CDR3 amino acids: CASTPTMSSYEQYF. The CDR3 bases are TGTGCCAGCACCCCGACTATGAGCTCCTACGAGCAGTACTTC.

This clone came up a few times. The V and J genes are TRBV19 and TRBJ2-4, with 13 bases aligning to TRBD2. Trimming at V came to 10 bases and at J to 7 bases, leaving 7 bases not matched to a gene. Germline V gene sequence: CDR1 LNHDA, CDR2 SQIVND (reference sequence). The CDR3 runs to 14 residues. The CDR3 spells CATTSGRASNIQYF. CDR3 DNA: TGTGCCACTACTAGCGGGAGGGCCTCTAACATTCAGTACTTC.

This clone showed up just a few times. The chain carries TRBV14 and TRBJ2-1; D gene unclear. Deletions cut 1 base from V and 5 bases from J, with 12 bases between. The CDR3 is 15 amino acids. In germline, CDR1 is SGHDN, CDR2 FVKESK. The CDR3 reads CASSQVQGPDNEQFF. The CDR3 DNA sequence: TGTGCCAGCAGCCAAGTCCAAGGGCCCGACAATGAGCAGTTCTTC.

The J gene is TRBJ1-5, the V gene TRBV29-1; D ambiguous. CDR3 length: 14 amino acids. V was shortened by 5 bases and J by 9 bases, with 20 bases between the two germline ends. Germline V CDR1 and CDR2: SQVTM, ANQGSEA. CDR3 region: CSVSRNNLGWPQHF. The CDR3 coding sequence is TGCAGCGTTTCAAGAAACAACCTCGGCTGGCCCCAGCATTTT.

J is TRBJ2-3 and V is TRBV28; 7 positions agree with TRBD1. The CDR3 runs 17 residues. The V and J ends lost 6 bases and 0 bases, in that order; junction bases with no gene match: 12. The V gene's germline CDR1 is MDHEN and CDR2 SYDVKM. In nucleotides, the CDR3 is TGTGCCAGCAGGACCGACAGGGCACCTTCTAGCACAGATACGCAGTATTTT. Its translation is CASRTDRAPSSTDTQYF.

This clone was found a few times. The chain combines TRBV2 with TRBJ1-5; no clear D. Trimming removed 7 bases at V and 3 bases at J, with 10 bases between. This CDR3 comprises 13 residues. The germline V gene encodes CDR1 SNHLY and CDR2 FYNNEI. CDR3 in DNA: TGTGCCAGCATCGGGGTACCCAATCAGCCCCAGCATTTT. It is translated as CASIGVPNQPQHF.

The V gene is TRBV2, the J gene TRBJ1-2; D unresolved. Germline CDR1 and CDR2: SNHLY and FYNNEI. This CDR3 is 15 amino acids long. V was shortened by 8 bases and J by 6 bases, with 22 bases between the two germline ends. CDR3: CASDGSGRPIHGYTF. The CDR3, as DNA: TGTGCCAGCGATGGGTCAGGCCGTCCCATCCATGGCTACACCTTC.

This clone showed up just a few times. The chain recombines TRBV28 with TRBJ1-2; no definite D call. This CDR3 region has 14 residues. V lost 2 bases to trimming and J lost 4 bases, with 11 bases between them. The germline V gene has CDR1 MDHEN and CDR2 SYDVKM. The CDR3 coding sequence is TGTGCCAGCAGTTTAACCTCCGGAACCTATGGCTACACCTTC. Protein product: CASSLTSGTYGYTF.

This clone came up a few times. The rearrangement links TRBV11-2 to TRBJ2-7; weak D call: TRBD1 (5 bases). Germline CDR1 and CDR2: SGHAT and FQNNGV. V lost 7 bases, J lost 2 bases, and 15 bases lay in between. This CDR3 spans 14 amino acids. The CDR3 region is CASTDPTGPYEQYF. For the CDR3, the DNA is TGTGCCAGCACCGATCCAACAGGCCCCTACGAGCAGTACTTC.

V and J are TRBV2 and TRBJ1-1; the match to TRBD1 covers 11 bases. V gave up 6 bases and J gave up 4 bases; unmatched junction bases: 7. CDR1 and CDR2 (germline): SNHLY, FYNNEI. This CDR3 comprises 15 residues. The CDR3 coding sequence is TGTGCCAGCAGGGGGACAGGGGGTCCGGTCACTGAAGCTTTCTTT. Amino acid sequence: CASRGTGGPVTEAFF.

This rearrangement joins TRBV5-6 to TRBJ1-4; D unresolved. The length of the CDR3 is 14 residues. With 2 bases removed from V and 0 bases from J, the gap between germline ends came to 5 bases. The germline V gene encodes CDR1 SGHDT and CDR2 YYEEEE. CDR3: CASSLSTTNEKLFF. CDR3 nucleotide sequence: TGTGCCAGCAGCTTATCGACAACTAATGAAAAACTGTTTTTT.

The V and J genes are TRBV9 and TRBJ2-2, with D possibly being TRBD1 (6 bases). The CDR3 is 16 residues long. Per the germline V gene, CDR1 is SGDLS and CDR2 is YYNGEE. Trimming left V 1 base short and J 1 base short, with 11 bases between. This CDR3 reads CASSVTDRLNTGELFF. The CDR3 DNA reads TGTGCCAGCAGCGTAACAGACAGGTTGAACACCGGGGAGCTGTTTTTT.

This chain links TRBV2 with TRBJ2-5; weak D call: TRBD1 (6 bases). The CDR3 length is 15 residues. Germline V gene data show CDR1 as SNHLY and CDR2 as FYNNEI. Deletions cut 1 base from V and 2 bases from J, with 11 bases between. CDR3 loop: CASSEDRTAQETQYF. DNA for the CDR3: TGTGCCAGCAGTGAAGATCGGACAGCTCAAGAGACCCAGTACTTC.

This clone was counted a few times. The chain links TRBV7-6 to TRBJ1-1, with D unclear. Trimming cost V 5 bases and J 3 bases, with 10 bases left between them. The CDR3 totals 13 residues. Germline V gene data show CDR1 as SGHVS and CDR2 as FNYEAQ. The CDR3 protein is CASSRASDTEAFF. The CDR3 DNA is TGTGCCAGCAGCCGGGCGAGTGACACTGAAGCTTTCTTT.

CDR3 sequence (DNA): TGTGCCAGCAGTGACCGTCCCCGCGATGAGCAGTTCTTC. Translated: CASSDRPRDEQFF. The chain is built from TRBV25-1 and TRBJ2-1; unclear D gene. Germline lookup yields CDR1 MGHDK and CDR2 SYGVNS. CDR3 size: 13 residues. V dropped 3 bases and J dropped 8 bases, with 11 bases sitting between them. Full variable domain (remainder filled in from reference TRBV25-1 and TRBJ2-1): EADIYQTPRYLVIGTGKKITLECSQTMGHDKMYWYQQDPGMELHLIHYSYGVNSTEKGDLSSESTVSRIRTEHFPLTLESARPSHTSQYLCASSDRPRDEQFFGPGTRLTVL.

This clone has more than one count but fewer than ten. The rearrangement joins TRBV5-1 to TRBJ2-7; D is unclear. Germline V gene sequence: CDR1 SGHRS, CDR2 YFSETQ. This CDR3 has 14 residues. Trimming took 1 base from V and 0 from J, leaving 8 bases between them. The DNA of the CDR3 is TGCGCCAGCAGCTTGATCAGAAGCTCCTACGAGCAGTACTTC. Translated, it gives CASSLIRSSYEQYF.

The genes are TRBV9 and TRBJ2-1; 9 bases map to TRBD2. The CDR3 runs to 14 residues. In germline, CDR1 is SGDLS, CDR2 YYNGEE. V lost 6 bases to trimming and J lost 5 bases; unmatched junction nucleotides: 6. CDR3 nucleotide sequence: TGTGCCAGCACCCCCGCTAGCGGGAACAATGAGCAGTTCTTC. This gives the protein CASTPASGNNEQFF.

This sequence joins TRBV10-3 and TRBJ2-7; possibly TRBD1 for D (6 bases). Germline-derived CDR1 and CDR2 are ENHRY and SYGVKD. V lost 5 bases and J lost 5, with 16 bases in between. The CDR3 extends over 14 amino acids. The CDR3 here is CAISLITGYDEQYF. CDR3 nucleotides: TGTGCCATCAGTCTAATTACAGGGTACGACGAGCAGTACTTC.

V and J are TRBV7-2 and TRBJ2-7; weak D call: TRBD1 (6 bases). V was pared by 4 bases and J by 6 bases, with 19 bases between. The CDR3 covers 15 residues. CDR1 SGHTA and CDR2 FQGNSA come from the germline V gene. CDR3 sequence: CASSSVGQTSTEQYF. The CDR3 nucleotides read TGTGCCAGCAGCTCGGTCGGACAGACCTCTACCGAGCAGTACTTC.